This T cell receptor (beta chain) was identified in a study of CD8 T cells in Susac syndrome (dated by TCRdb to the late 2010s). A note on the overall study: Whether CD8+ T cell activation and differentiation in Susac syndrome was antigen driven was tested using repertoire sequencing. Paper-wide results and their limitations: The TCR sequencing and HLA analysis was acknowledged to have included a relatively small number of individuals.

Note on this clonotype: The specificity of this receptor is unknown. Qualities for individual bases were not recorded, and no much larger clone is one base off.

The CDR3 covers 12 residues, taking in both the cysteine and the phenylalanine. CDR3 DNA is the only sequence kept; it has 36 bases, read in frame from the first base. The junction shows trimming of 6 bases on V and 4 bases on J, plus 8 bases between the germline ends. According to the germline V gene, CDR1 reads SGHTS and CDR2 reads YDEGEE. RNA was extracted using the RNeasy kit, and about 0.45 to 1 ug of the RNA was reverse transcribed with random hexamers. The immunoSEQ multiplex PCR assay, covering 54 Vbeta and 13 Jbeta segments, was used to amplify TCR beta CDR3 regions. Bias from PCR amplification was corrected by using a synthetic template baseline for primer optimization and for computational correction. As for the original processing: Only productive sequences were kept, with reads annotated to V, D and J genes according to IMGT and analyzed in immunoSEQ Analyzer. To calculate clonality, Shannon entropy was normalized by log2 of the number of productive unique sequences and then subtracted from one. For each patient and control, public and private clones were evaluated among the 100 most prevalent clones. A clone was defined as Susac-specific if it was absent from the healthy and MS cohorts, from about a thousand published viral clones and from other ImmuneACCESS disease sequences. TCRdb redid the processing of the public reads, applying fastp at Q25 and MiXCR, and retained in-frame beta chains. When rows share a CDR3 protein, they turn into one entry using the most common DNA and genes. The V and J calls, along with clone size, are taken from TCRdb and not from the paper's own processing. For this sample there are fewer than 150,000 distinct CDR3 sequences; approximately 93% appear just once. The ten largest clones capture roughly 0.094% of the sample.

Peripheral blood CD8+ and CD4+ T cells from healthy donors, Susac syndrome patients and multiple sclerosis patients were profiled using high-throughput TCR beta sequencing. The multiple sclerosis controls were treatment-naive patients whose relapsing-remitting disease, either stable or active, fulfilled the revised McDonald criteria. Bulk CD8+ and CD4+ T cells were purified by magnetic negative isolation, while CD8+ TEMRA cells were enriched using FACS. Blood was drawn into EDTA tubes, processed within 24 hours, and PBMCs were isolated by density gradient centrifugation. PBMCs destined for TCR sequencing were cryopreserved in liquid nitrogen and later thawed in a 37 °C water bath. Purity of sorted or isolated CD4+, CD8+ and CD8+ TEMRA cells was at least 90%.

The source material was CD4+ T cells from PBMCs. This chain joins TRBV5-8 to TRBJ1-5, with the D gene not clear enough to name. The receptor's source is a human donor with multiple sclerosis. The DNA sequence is TGTGCCAGCATCAAGAGGAATCAGCCCCAGCATTTT. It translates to CASIKRNQPQHF. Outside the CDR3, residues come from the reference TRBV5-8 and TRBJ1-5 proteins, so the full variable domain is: EAGVTQSPTHLIKTRGQQATLRCSPISGHTSVYWYQQALGLGLQFLLWYDEGEERNRGNFPPRFSGRQFPNYSSELNVNALELEDSALYLCASIKRNQPQHFGDGTRLSIL.